This T cell receptor (beta chain) was captured by sequencing in a study of shared clonotypes between healthy human individuals. Here immunoSEQ multiplex PCR was the method, and the copy in TCRdb shows in-frame clones only, minus some. The table records 1,500,000 or so clones, approximately 98.5% of them present only once. This CDR3 spans 13 amino acids. The V and J ends lost 6 bases and 1 base, in that order; junction bases with no gene match: 6. The germline gives CDR1 SQVTM, CDR2 ANQGSEA. This clone has a single count. The source material was naive CD4+ T cells sorted from blood. This sample's subset: CD45RA+ positively selected. The sequence came from a man aged 30-40 years in good health. The V and J genes are TRBV29-1 and TRBJ2-7, with TRBD2 matching over 7 bases. The CDR3 here is CSVRRDYSYEQYF. CDR3 DNA sequence: TGCAGCGTCCGCCGGGACTATTCCTACGAGCAGTACTTC.